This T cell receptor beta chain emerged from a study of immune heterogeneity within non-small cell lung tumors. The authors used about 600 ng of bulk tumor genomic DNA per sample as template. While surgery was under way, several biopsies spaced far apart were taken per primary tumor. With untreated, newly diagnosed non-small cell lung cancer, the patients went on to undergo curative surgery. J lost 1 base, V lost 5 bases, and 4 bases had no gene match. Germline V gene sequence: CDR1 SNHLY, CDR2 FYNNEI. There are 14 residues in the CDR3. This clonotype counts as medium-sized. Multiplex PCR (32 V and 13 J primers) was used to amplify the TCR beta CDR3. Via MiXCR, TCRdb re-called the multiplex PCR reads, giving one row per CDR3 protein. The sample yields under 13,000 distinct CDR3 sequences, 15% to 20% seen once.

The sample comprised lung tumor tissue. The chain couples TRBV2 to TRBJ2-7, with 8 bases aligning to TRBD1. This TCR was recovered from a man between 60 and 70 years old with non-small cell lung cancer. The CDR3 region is CASSRDRSSYEQYF. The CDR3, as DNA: TGTGCCAGCAGTCGGGACAGGTCGTCCTACGAGCAGTACTTC.